The 29 T cell receptor beta chains below were found in one sample sequenced in a study of T cell responses to AZD1222 COVID-19 vaccine. Sequencing was performed with immunoSEQ multiplex PCR; in TCRdb, only in-frame clones are kept and a portion is missing. The data hold some 58,000 clones, with about 90% observed a single time. Material: peripheral blood, obtained on day 0 of AZD1222 vaccination. These receptors originate from an adult in good health.

This chain connects TRBV7-2 to TRBJ2-1, with D tentatively TRBD2 (6 bases). Looked up from germline, CDR1 is SGHTA and CDR2 is FQGNSA. Trimming removed 5 bases from V and 8 bases from J, with 19 bases in between. This CDR3 comprises 15 residues. This chain's CDR3 is CASSLGGPGVDEQFF. In DNA, the CDR3 is TGTGCCAGCAGCCTAGGCGGCCCGGGGGTGGATGAGCAGTTCTTC. The entire variable domain, with the rest obtained from reference TRBV7-2 and TRBJ2-1, is as follows: GAGVSQSPSNKVTEKGKDVELRCDPISGHTALYWYRQSLGQGLEFLIYFQGNSAPDKSGLPSDRFSAERTGGSVSTLTIQRTQQEDSAVYLCASSLGGPGVDEQFFGPGTRLTVL.

This clone was recorded a few times. V and J are TRBV5-6 and TRBJ1-1; 7 nucleotides agree with TRBD1. Germline V gene sequence: CDR1 SGHDT, CDR2 YYEEEE. This CDR3 region has 15 residues. V shed 2 bases and J 3 bases; nucleotides not matched to a gene: 7. The CDR3 here is CASSFPDRVDTEAFF. Here the CDR3 DNA reads TGTGCCAGCAGCTTCCCTGACAGGGTAGACACTGAAGCTTTCTTT.

This chain connects TRBV12-3 or TRBV12-4 to TRBJ1-4; D might be TRBD1 (5 bases). The CDR3 loop spans 13 amino acids. The germline V and J ends were trimmed by 6 bases and 5 bases, with 10 bases remaining between them. In DNA form, the CDR3 reads TGTGCCAGCAGATCGGGGGTAAATGAAAAACTGTTTTTT. This codes for CASRSGVNEKLFF.

This clone occurred once. J is TRBJ1-2 and V is TRBV5-1; D is uncertain. This CDR3 is 13 amino acids long. Germline CDR1 reads SGHRS; CDR2 reads YFSETQ. Trimming stripped 5 bases from V and 4 bases from J, with 12 bases between. The CDR3 region has the DNA TGCGCCAGCAGGGATACACGGAGCTATGGCTACACCTTC. Residues: CASRDTRSYGYTF. Full variable domain (remainder filled in from reference TRBV5-1 and TRBJ1-2): KAGVTQTPRYLIKTRGQQVTLSCSPISGHRSVSWYQQTPGQGLQFLFEYFSETQRNKGNFPGRFSGRQFSNSRSEMNVSTLELGDSALYLCASRDTRSYGYTFGSGTRLTVV.

The V call is TRBV6-5, the J call TRBJ1-1; no clear D gene. Germline V gives CDR1 MNHEY, CDR2 SVGAGI. The V end lost 5 bases, the J end lost 2 bases, and 15 bases lay between the germline ends. The CDR3 sequence is 15 residues long. The CDR3 loop reads CASSPPGPSNTEAFF. CDR3 DNA: TGTGCCAGCAGTCCCCCCGGGCCCTCAAACACTGAAGCTTTCTTT.

A single count supports this clone. The chain couples TRBV10-1 to TRBJ1-4, with a tentative D call TRBD1 (5 bases). With 0 bases removed from V and 0 bases from J, the gap between germline ends came to 5 bases. Germline CDR1 WNHNN, CDR2 SYGVQD (reference sequence). The CDR3 spans 15 residues. In nucleotides, the CDR3 is TGCGCCAGCAGTGAGTCGACAGCAACTAATGAAAAACTGTTTTTT. Translation: CASSESTATNEKLFF.

The rearrangement links TRBV7-8 to TRBJ2-1, with a weak D call TRBD2 (6 bases). This CDR3 contains 16 residues. Germline loops: CDR1 SGHVS, CDR2 FQNEAQ. Trimming pared 3 bases from V and 7 bases from J, leaving 19 bases between. As DNA, the CDR3 is TGTGCCAGCAGCTTTGGATTGGAGGGTCTGGGGAATGAGCAGTTCTTC. It encodes CASSFGLEGLGNEQFF. Using reference TRBV7-8 and TRBJ2-1 for the parts outside the CDR3, the full variable domain is GAGVSQSPRYKVAKRGQDVALRCDPISGHVSLFWYQQALGQGPEFLTYFQNEAQLDKSGLPSDRFFAERPEGSVSTLKIQRTQQEDSAVYLCASSFGLEGLGNEQFFGPGTRLTVL.

V usage is TRBV24-1 and J usage is TRBJ2-3; 10 bases map to TRBD2. After removal of 4 bases from V and 1 base from J, the junction contained 1 base not matched to a gene. Per germline, CDR1 KGHDR and CDR2 SFDVKD. The CDR3 extends over 15 amino acids. The CDR3 region is CATSDGTSGTDTQYF. The DNA for the CDR3 is TGTGCCACCAGTGACGGGACTAGCGGCACAGATACGCAGTATTTT.

This sequence joins TRBV28 and TRBJ1-6; D remains unclear. Trimming took off 3 bases at V and 4 bases at J, with 10 bases between the two ends. Germline V gene data show CDR1 as MDHEN and CDR2 as SYDVKM. This CDR3 spans 15 amino acids. CDR3 region: CASSLAAAYNSPLHF. DNA for the CDR3: TGTGCCAGCAGTTTGGCGGCGGCATATAATTCACCCCTCCACTTT.

In its sample, this clone was seen once. CDR3 nucleotides: TGTGCCAGCAGTCGTCCCGGGACAGGGACTGAAGCTTTCTTT. This sequence encodes CASSRPGTGTEAFF. V and J are TRBV6-2 or TRBV6-3 and TRBJ1-1; 9 nucleotides align to TRBD1. J lost 5 bases, V lost 5 bases, and 6 bases had no gene match. This CDR3 region has 14 residues. CDR1 is MNHEY and CDR2 is SVGEGT in the germline V gene.

This chain links TRBV2 with TRBJ2-3; TRBD2 might be the D (5 bases). This CDR3 is 16 amino acids long. Germline V gene lookup returns CDR1 SNHLY and CDR2 FYNNEI. V shed 5 bases and J shed 1 base, with 16 bases lying between them. The CDR3 here is CASSTLGGSGTDTQYF. In DNA form, the CDR3 reads TGTGCCAGCAGTACCCTTGGTGGGAGCGGCACAGATACGCAGTATTTT.

The chain links TRBV24-1 to TRBJ2-1; D gene unclear. Looked up from germline, CDR1 is KGHDR and CDR2 is SFDVKD. The CDR3 contains 13 residues. V was cut by 7 bases and J by 3 bases, with 9 bases left in between. The chain's CDR3 is CATRDSDYNEQFF. The CDR3 DNA reads TGTGCCACCAGAGACTCTGACTACAATGAGCAGTTCTTC.

This clone was detected a few times. The J gene is TRBJ1-2, the V gene TRBV4-3; a possible D gene is TRBD1 (5 bases). Trimming shortened V by 2 bases and J by 4 bases, and 14 bases separated the two germline ends. Germline CDR1 and CDR2: LGHNA and YSLEER. CDR3 size: 15 residues. The CDR3 DNA follows: TGCGCCAGCAGCCAACAAGTCGGGGCTGGCTATGGCTACACCTTC. Amino acid sequence: CASSQQVGAGYGYTF.

This sequence joins TRBV6-1 and TRBJ1-1, with D hard to call. The CDR3 sequence is 14 residues long. V dropped 0 bases and J dropped 1 base, with 6 bases sitting between them. Looked up from germline, CDR1 is MNHNS and CDR2 is SASEGT. The CDR3 DNA is TGTGCCAGCAGTGAAGCGTGGAGGAACACTGAAGCTTTCTTT. Its protein is CASSEAWRNTEAFF.

This chain uses TRBV4-1 with TRBJ1-2, with D uncertain. This CDR3 has 14 residues. Germline loops: CDR1 MGHRA, CDR2 YSYEKL. With 0 bases removed from V and 8 bases from J, the gap between germline ends came to 13 bases. CDR3 bases: TGCGCCAGCAGCCAAGATACGCGTAATCGGGGCTACACCTTC. This translates into CASSQDTRNRGYTF.

The chain links TRBV29-1 to TRBJ1-1, with D perhaps matching TRBD1 (5 bases). This CDR3 comprises 13 residues. The germline V gene has CDR1 SQVTM and CDR2 ANQGSEA. Trimming removed 4 bases at V and 3 bases at J, with 12 bases between. As DNA, the CDR3 is TGCAGCGTTGTTACCTCACAGGACACTGAAGCTTTCTTT. Translated, it gives CSVVTSQDTEAFF.

The chain joins TRBV5-1 to TRBJ2-3; maybe TRBD1 (5 bases). The CDR3 consists of 15 residues. Trimming took off 2 bases at V and 0 bases at J, with 10 bases between the two ends. Looked up from germline, CDR1 is SGHRS and CDR2 is YFSETQ. The CDR3 region is CASSLQAASTDTQYF. The CDR3 DNA reads TGCGCCAGCAGCTTACAGGCAGCTAGCACAGATACGCAGTATTTT. The full variable domain, in which reference TRBV5-1 and TRBJ2-3 provide the parts outside the CDR3, is KAGVTQTPRYLIKTRGQQVTLSCSPISGHRSVSWYQQTPGQGLQFLFEYFSETQRNKGNFPGRFSGRQFSNSRSEMNVSTLELGDSALYLCASSLQAASTDTQYFGPGTRLTVL.

The V call is TRBV15, the J call TRBJ2-1, with TRBD2 matching 11 bases. The CDR3 is 17 amino acids. The junction had 7 bases not matched to a gene; V was cut back by 0 bases and J by 6 bases. In germline, CDR1 is LNHNV, CDR2 YYDKDF (reference sequence). CDR3 in DNA: TGTGCCACCAGCAGAGAAGGGCTAGCGGGAGGACTCAATGAGCAGTTCTTC. Translation: CATSREGLAGGLNEQFF. The variable domain in full, completed from reference TRBV15 and TRBJ2-1, reads DAMVIQNPRYQVTQFGKPVTLSCSQTLNHNVMYWYQQKSSQAPKLLFHYYDKDFNNEADTPDNFQSRRPNTSFCFLDIRSPGLGDTAMYLCATSREGLAGGLNEQFFGPGTRLTVL.

The rearrangement joins TRBV2 to TRBJ2-5; D might be TRBD2 (6 bases). V was trimmed by 4 bases and J by 4 bases, leaving 13 bases between them. CDR3 size: 14 residues. Germline assignment: CDR1 SNHLY and CDR2 FYNNEI. The CDR3 DNA sequence: TGTGCCAGCAGTGGGTGGGCTAGCGCAGAGACCCAGTACTTC. Amino acids: CASSGWASAETQYF.

V gene TRBV30 combines with J gene TRBJ1-5, with 7 positions matching TRBD1. Germline CDR1 is GTSNPN and CDR2 is SVGIG (reference sequence). The CDR3 consists of 18 residues. Trimming at V came to 1 base and at J to 6 bases, leaving 18 bases not matched to a gene. In DNA form, the CDR3 reads TGTGCCTGGAGTGCCGAGGACAGGTGGGAAAAGATGAGTCAGCCCCAGCATTTT. As protein: CAWSAEDRWEKMSQPQHF.

The CDR3 region has the DNA TGTGCCAGCAGCTCGTCCAGGACCCCAGAGCGTGGTGAGCAGTTCTTC. The encoded protein is CASSSSRTPERGEQFF. The chain carries TRBV7-2 and TRBJ2-1, with D hard to call. This CDR3 comprises 16 residues. Trimming removed 4 bases from V and 9 bases from J, with 22 bases in between. Germline lookup yields CDR1 SGHTA and CDR2 FQGNSA.

The chain has TRBV15 and TRBJ1-5; D is ambiguous. The V and J ends lost 1 base and 6 bases respectively, with 16 bases between them. This CDR3 contains 16 residues. Germline values: CDR1 LNHNV, CDR2 YYDKDF (reference sequence). DNA for the CDR3: TGTGCCACCAGCAGAGGCGGGGTGTCAACGTCTCAGCCCCAGCATTTT. Protein: CATSRGGVSTSQPQHF.

This clone occurred a few times. The rearrangement joins TRBV30 to TRBJ1-6; no firm D call. This CDR3 contains 12 residues. The germline V gene has CDR1 GTSNPN and CDR2 SVGIG (reference sequence). The ends were cut back, 0 bases at V and 5 bases at J, with 2 bases in the middle. The DNA for the CDR3 is TGTGCCTGGAGTGTTAATAATTCACCCCTCCACTTT. Protein sequence: CAWSVNNSPLHF. The variable domain in full, completed from reference TRBV30 and TRBJ1-6, reads SQTIHQWPATLVQPVGSPLSLECTVEGTSNPNLYWYRQAAGRGLQLLFYSVGIGQISSEVPQNLSASRPQDRQFILSSKKLLLSDSGFYLCAWSVNNSPLHFGNGTRLTVT.

This chain links TRBV6-2 or TRBV6-3 with TRBJ1-5, with 8 positions matching TRBD1. CDR1 and CDR2 (germline): MNHEY, SVGEGT. V was pared by 4 bases and J by 1 base, with 12 bases of the junction left unmatched. CDR3 size: 18 residues. The CDR3 spells CASSWAEGQGTSNQPQHF. The CDR3 nucleotides are TGTGCCAGCAGTTGGGCCGAAGGACAGGGTACGAGCAATCAGCCCCAGCATTTT.

This clone was seen many times. The chain joins TRBV4-1 to TRBJ1-1; D unresolved. The CDR3 extends over 17 amino acids. CDR1 is MGHRA, CDR2 YSYEKL, per germline. V was clipped by 1 base and J by 0 bases, with 15 bases between them. The CDR3 loop reads CASSQVDLGWMNTEAFF. The CDR3 coding sequence is TGCGCCAGCAGCCAAGTAGATCTGGGGTGGATGAACACTGAAGCTTTCTTT.

The count of this clone is one. V gene TRBV9 combines with J gene TRBJ2-1; a possible D gene is TRBD2 (5 bases). Trimming cost V 4 bases and J 4 bases, with 6 bases left between them. The length of the CDR3 is 12 residues. The V gene's germline CDR1 is SGDLS and CDR2 YYNGEE. Written as DNA, the CDR3 is TGTGCCAGCAGCCCGGGGTACAATGAGCAGTTCTTC. As protein: CASSPGYNEQFF.

The chain joins TRBV25-1 to TRBJ2-2; 11 bases map to TRBD2. Germline loops: CDR1 MGHDK, CDR2 SYGVNS. V was clipped by 5 bases and J by 4 bases; unmatched bases: 6. The CDR3 consists of 16 residues. CDR3 residues: CASSKLAGVGTGELFF. The CDR3 nucleotides are TGTGCCAGCAGTAAACTAGCGGGAGTAGGCACCGGGGAGCTGTTTTTT.

The J gene is TRBJ1-2, the V gene TRBV6-5; 7 nucleotides match TRBD1. Germline-derived CDR1 and CDR2 are MNHEY and SVGAGI. The CDR3 covers 15 residues. The V and J ends lost 6 bases and 7 bases, in that order; junction bases with no gene match: 14. This CDR3 reads CASRTDREGNGGYTF. Written as DNA, the CDR3 is TGTGCCAGCAGGACAGACAGGGAGGGTAATGGTGGCTACACCTTC.

Note on this clone: Compared with germline, one end of the junction differs, possibly owing to a read error. V and J are TRBV7-2 and TRBJ2-1, with 12 bases fitting TRBD2. CDR3 size: 14 residues. Germline V gene data show CDR1 as SGHTA and CDR2 as FQGNSA. The CDR3 sequence: CASSLGLAGSRGIF. The CDR3 DNA reads TGTGCCAGCAGCCTAGGACTAGCGGGATCGCGGGGGATCTTC.